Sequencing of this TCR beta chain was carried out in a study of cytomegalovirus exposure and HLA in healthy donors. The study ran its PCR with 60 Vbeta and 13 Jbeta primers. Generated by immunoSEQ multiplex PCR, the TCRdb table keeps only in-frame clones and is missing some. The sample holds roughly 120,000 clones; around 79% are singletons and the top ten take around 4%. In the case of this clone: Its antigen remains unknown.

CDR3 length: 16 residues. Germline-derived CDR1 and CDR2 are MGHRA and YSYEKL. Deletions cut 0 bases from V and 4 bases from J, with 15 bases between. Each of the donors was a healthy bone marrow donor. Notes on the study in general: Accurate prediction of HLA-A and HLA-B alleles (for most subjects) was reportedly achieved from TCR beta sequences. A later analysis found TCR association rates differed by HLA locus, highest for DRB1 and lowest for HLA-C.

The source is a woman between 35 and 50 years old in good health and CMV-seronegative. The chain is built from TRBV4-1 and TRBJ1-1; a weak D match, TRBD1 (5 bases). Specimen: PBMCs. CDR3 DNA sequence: TGCGCCAGCAGCCAAGATCTGGGGGTGGAGGGCACTGAAGCTTTCTTT. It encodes CASSQDLGVEGTEAFF.